The following is a T cell receptor beta chain sequence with its context. Germline V gives CDR1 MDHEN, CDR2 SYDVKM. V was pared by 4 bases and J by 5 bases, with 15 bases of the junction left unmatched. The CDR3 runs to 17 residues. This sample was included in a study of blood T cell repertoires in COVID-19. Study-level background: The study drew acute and convalescent COVID-19 samples from the United States, Italy and Spain. Sources were T cells, B-cell-depleted T cells, or PBMCs; the material itself was cDNA or gDNA.

Authors' processing steps: How many nucleated cells were present was estimated from reference gene primer amplification. Only in-frame clones appear in the TCRdb table, and some are missing; sequencing was by immunoSEQ multiplex PCR. V and J calls and clone size are copied from that table; D and trimming were computed from the DNA. The repertoire holds over 100,000 clones, with about four fifths as singletons. The chain recombines TRBV28 with TRBJ2-3, with 7 bases that match TRBD2. Sample: peripheral blood. The TCR sequence derives from a woman aged 55-69 years with acute or convalescent COVID-19. CDR3 sequence (DNA): TGTGCCAGCAGTTCCCCCAGAGACTGGTCGGGGGGAGATACGCAGTATTTT. It translates to CASSSPRDWSGGDTQYF.